This T cell receptor (beta chain) was retrieved from a study of CD8+CD57+ T cells in acquired aplastic anemia (dated by TCRdb to 2016 to 2019). Study-level background: On average, sorted CD4+ and CD8+ cells yielded around 3.5 ug of extracted DNA, with a range of about 0.17 to 27.4 ug. CD8+CD57+ expansion was defined as frequency above the mean frequency observed in healthy subjects.

As for this clonotype: This clone's antigen is unknown. Per-base quality was not reported, and no clone a single base away is much larger than it.

Study-level results and caveats: Patients and healthy controls showed no significant difference in CD8+ Simpson's diversity (P=0.060). Although around 30 CD8+ CDR3 sequences were shared by patients and controls, these sequences appeared highly expressed in patients and within the immunodominant clones of patients.

The germline V gene encodes CDR1 DFQATT and CDR2 SNEGSKA (reference sequence). The junction carries 12 bases between V and J, which are trimmed by 6 bases and 0 bases respectively. The CDR3 contains 13 residues, cysteine and phenylalanine counted. Of the read, only the CDR3 DNA is kept; its 39 bases are in frame from base 1. The patients picked for sequencing were ones in whom flow cytometry had shown an expansion of CD8+CD57+ cells. All patients had severe acquired aplastic anemia diagnosed by International Study of Aplastic Anemia and Agranulocytosis and Camitta criteria. Patients had received no therapy at the time of blood sampling. In the study, sorted CD4+ and CD8+ blood T cells from patients with severe aplastic anemia and from healthy subjects underwent deep sequencing of TCR repertoires. Patients were enrolled under clinicaltrials.gov protocols 00001620, 01623167, 00001397, 00071045, 00081523 and 00961064 in the USA. Ficoll-Paque density gradient centrifugation was used to isolate peripheral blood mononuclear cells. Before DNA extraction, CD4+ and CD8+ T cells were sorted by FACS or by magnetic beads.

Genomic DNA served as template for TCR beta VDJ combination and CDR3 sequence profiling. An Illumina HiSeq 2000 was used for TCR repertoire sequencing. On the study's bioinformatics: TRBV/TRBJ rearrangement plots, CDR3 size and DJ length profiles, and Simpson's diversity index were used to evaluate the repertoires. Whichever DNA sequence was most abundant in the deep sequencing data was defined as the immunodominant clone. CDR3 amino acid sequences were checked for sharing across subjects and were also compared against the VDJdb database and published repertoires. The public reads were quality trimmed at Q25 with fastp and then assembled into clones with MiXCR by TCRdb, keeping productive beta chains. Entries that share a CDR3 protein sequence are merged under the most common genes and DNA. TCRdb, rather than the study authors, made the V and J calls. This sample has about 160,000 distinct CDR3 sequences in its table, and about 70% of those were observed once. The ten largest clones take up approximately 42% of the sample.

This TCR came from a human donor with aplastic anemia. Sequenced sample: sorted CD4+, CD8+, or CD8+CD57+ T cells (not recorded which) from PBMCs. The chain is encoded by TRBV20-1 joined to TRBJ2-7; the D segment could be TRBD2, given 6 matching bases. The DNA sequence follows: TGCAGTGCAGCTAGCGCGGGCTCCTACGAGCAGTACTTC. Its protein product is CSAASAGSYEQYF.